The 13 T cell receptor beta chains below come from one sample, sequenced in a study of regulatory T cells in long-lasting Graves disease. Stated time point: persistent/refractory GD, antithyroid drugs over 5 years with positive TRAb. TCR sequences were obtained from RNA taken from PBMCs. Arm-PCR of CDR3 regions and iRepertoire HTBI primers were the basis on which TCR beta libraries were built. TCRdb used MiXCR to reprocess the multiplex PCR reads, holding one entry per CDR3 protein. The top ten hold less than 15% of the sample, which has about 460,000 distinct CDR3 sequences, under 25% seen once. This sample comprised peripheral blood mononuclear cells (PBMCs), obtained when the disease was refractory, from a patient treated with antithyroid drugs. These receptors all stem from a female donor with Graves disease.

As concerns this clonotype: This may be a read error: a much more frequent sequence differs by one nucleotide. The V call is TRBV27, the J call TRBJ1-1; D unclear. Trimming removed 5 bases from V and 2 bases from J, with 15 bases in between. CDR3 length: 15 residues. In germline, CDR1 is MNHEY, CDR2 SMNVEV (reference sequence). The CDR3 here is CASSDFRGPNTEAFF. Written as DNA, the CDR3 is TGTGCCAGCAGTGACTTCAGAGGTCCAAACACTGAAGCTTTCTTT.

This clonotype was picked up many times. J is TRBJ2-5 and V is TRBV7-3, with D tentatively TRBD1 or TRBD2 (6 bases each). The CDR3 loop spans 13 amino acids. V was pared by 2 bases and J by 5 bases, with 9 bases between. Germline V gene data show CDR1 as SGHTA and CDR2 as FQGTGA. The CDR3 DNA sequence: TGTGCCAGCAGCTTACGGGGGCGGGAGACCCAGTACTTC. Its translation is CASSLRGRETQYF. Combining the CDR3 with reference TRBV7-3 and TRBJ2-5 gives the whole variable domain GAGVSQTPSNKVTEKGKYVELRCDPISGHTALYWYRQSLGQGPEFLIYFQGTGAADDSGLPNDRFFAVRPEGSVSTLKIQRTERGDSAVYLCASSLRGRETQYFGPGTRLLVL.

This clonotype was observed a handful of times. V is TRBV30 and J is TRBJ2-7, with 7 bases that match TRBD1. Germline V gene data show CDR1 as GTSNPN and CDR2 as SVGIG (reference sequence). V shed 8 bases and J 3 bases; nucleotides not matched to a gene: 10. CDR3 length: 13 amino acids. The CDR3 DNA sequence: TGTGCCCTCTTGTCTACAGGGGACTACGAGCAGTACTTC. It encodes CALLSTGDYEQYF.

This clonotype was counted between two and nine times. J is TRBJ2-3 and V is TRBV9, with TRBD2 matching 9 bases. CDR1 is SGDLS and CDR2 is YYNGEE in the germline V gene. J lost 0 bases, V lost 3 bases, and 5 bases had no gene match. The CDR3 is 16 residues long. The CDR3 is CASSGATSGSTDTQYF. The CDR3 region has the DNA TGTGCCAGCAGCGGGGCTACTAGCGGGAGCACAGATACGCAGTATTTT.

The genes are TRBV20-1 and TRBJ1-4; 9 bases align to TRBD1. Germline V gives CDR1 DFQATT, CDR2 SNEGSKA (reference sequence). Trimming at V came to 6 bases and at J to 7 bases, leaving 9 bases not matched to a gene. This CDR3 spans 14 amino acids. Written as DNA, the CDR3 is TGCAGTGCCTTAAAGGGGACAGGGCGTGAAAAACTGTTTTTT. Protein: CSALKGTGREKLFF.

CDR3 DNA: TGTGCCAGCAGCTTTAACACGGCGGGGGGCATTGAGCAGTTCTTC. Encoded protein: CASSFNTAGGIEQFF. The rearrangement joins TRBV7-9 to TRBJ2-1; 8 bases are shared with TRBD2. CDR1 is SEHNR and CDR2 is FQNEAQ in the germline V gene (reference sequence). This CDR3 has 15 residues. The trim removed 3 bases at V and 9 bases at J, leaving 10 bases unmatched.

This clonotype was counted at least ten times. The J gene is TRBJ2-7, the V gene TRBV28; D remains unclear. Germline CDR1 and CDR2: MDHEN and SYDVKM. The germline V and J ends were trimmed by 2 bases and 0 bases, with 8 bases remaining between them. The CDR3 contains 14 residues. The CDR3 sequence is CASSLRVNSYEQYF. The CDR3 nucleotides are TGTGCCAGCAGTTTAAGGGTCAACTCCTACGAGCAGTACTTC.

The table lists this clonotype with a few counts. V is TRBV7-9 and J is TRBJ1-1, with TRBD1 as a possible D gene (6 bases). Trimming took off 5 bases at V and 0 bases at J, with 10 bases between the two ends. The germline CDR1 and CDR2 sequences are SEHNR and FQNEAQ (reference sequence). There are 14 residues in the CDR3. The CDR3 coding sequence is TGTGCCAGCAGCGACGGACAGTTGAACACTGAAGCTTTCTTT. Translation: CASSDGQLNTEAFF.

The rearrangement joins TRBV20-1 to TRBJ2-2; D is undetermined. This CDR3 is 12 amino acids long. Germline V gives CDR1 DFQATT, CDR2 SNEGSKA (reference sequence). V lost 5 bases and J 2 bases, leaving 6 bases between the germline ends. The CDR3 DNA is TGCAGTGCTCGTGTTAACACCGGGGAGCTGTTTTTT. It codes for CSARVNTGELFF.

This clonotype was detected only a few times. The genes are TRBV4-1 and TRBJ2-7, with no clear D. Trimming pared 0 bases from V and 1 base from J, leaving 7 bases between. The CDR3 totals 14 residues. Germline V lookup: CDR1 MGHRA, CDR2 YSYEKL. The CDR3 DNA is TGCGCCAGCAGCCAAGATCCGGGTTCCTACGAGCAGTACTTC. Translating it yields CASSQDPGSYEQYF.

CDR3 DNA sequence: TGTGCCACCAGCGGACAGGGGCAGCAGTACTTC. Its translation: CATSGQGQQYF. The chain is built from TRBV15 and TRBJ2-7; 9 bases agree with TRBD1. J lost 8 bases, V lost 5 bases, and 1 base had no gene match. Germline V gene sequence: CDR1 LNHNV, CDR2 YYDKDF (reference sequence). The length of the CDR3 is 11 residues.

This clonotype was picked up a small number of times. This sequence joins TRBV25-1 and TRBJ2-2, with D hard to call. The CDR3 sequence is 16 residues long. With 1 base removed from V and 1 base from J, the gap between germline ends came to 10 bases. Germline CDR1 is MGHDK and CDR2 is SYGVNS. As DNA, the CDR3 is TGTGCCAGCAGTGAATCATTGCGTCAGAACACCGGGGAGCTGTTTTTT. This sequence encodes CASSESLRQNTGELFF.

The chain has TRBV28 and TRBJ2-1; no firm D call. Per germline, CDR1 MDHEN and CDR2 SYDVKM. The V and J ends lost 6 bases and 5 bases respectively, with 11 bases between them. The CDR3 is made up of 13 amino acids. CDR3 coding DNA: TGTGCCAGCAGCTTCACGATGAACAATGAGCAGTTCTTC. It specifies CASSFTMNNEQFF.